In its sample, the clone carrying this TCR beta chain was seen once. Sequencing used immunoSEQ multiplex PCR; TCRdb keeps in-frame clones, though not all of them. The data contain about 180,000 clones, roughly 90% of them singletons. This sample was included in a study of blood T cell repertoires in COVID-19. In the study overall: T cells, B-cell-depleted T cells, or PBMCs supplied cDNA or gDNA.

V trimming: 2 bases; J trimming: 1 base; junction bases outside the gene matches: 0. Germline CDR1 SEHNR, CDR2 FQNEAQ (reference sequence). The CDR3 has 16 residues. The source material was peripheral blood. This TCR was sampled from a woman aged 50 to 60 with acute or convalescent COVID-19. The chain uses TRBV7-9 and TRBJ2-2; 11 bases are a match to TRBD2. The chain's CDR3 is CASSLLAGGNTGELFF. The DNA for the CDR3 is TGTGCCAGCAGCTTACTAGCGGGAGGGAACACCGGGGAGCTGTTTTTT. The complete variable domain, with remaining parts taken from reference TRBV7-9 and TRBJ2-2, reads DTGVSQNPRHKITKRGQNVTFRCDPISEHNRLYWYRQTLGQGPEFLTYFQNEAQLEKSRLLSDRFSAERPKGSFSTLEIQRTEQGDSAMYLCASSLLAGGNTGELFFGEGSRLTVL.